These T cell receptor beta chains were read from a single sample in a study of T-cell reconstitution after alpha-beta-depleted transplantation in children. TCRdb re-analysed the PCR reads in MiXCR, keeping a single row per CDR3 protein. Here the sample spans 500,000 or so distinct CDR3 sequences, approximately 10% being singletons. This sample comprised PBMCs, mostly from graft donor cells, obtained 180 days after TCRalphabeta/CD19-depleted stem cell transplant. Receptors originate from a female patient aged 2-15 years who had a stem cell transplant for aplastic anemia, so the T cells may come from the graft donor. Each CDR3 is given with its conserved first and last residue. D genes are given only for firm matches. Where a row states a size, it is once, few, many or the class of an expanded clone; other rows omit it.

size	V	D	J	CDR3	DNA
many	TRBV9	TRBD1	TRBJ1-1	CASSVGTGSMNTEAFF	TGTGCCAGCAGCGTGGGGACAGGGAGCATGAACACTGAAGCTTTCTTT
few	TRBV12-3/TRBV12-4	TRBD1	TRBJ1-1	CASSPWTGGWDTEAFF	TGTGCCAGCAGTCCCTGGACAGGGGGGTGGGACACTGAAGCTTTCTTT
NA	TRBV20-1	NA	TRBJ2-3	CSASGHLTDTQYF	TGCAGTGCTTCGGGACACCTCACAGATACGCAGTATTTT
NA	TRBV12-3/TRBV12-4	NA	TRBJ2-5	CASRPRGFQETQYF	TGTGCCAGCAGACCAAGGGGCTTCCAAGAGACCCAGTACTTC
NA	TRBV6-5	NA	TRBJ2-5	CASSSTGRPETQYF	TGTGCCAGCAGTAGCACAGGGAGGCCGGAGACCCAGTACTTC
NA	TRBV3-1	NA	TRBJ2-5	CASSQVSWELETQYF	TGTGCCAGCAGCCAAGTTAGTTGGGAGTTAGAGACCCAGTACTTC
few	TRBV18	TRBD2	TRBJ2-3	CASSLESGRGLGDTQYF	TGTGCCAGCTCACTGGAGAGCGGGAGAGGGCTCGGAGATACGCAGTATTTT
NA	TRBV6-5	TRBD2	TRBJ2-3	CASSSGIAGAADTQYF	TGTGCCAGCAGTTCCGGGATAGCGGGAGCTGCAGATACGCAGTATTTT
many	TRBV6-2/TRBV6-3	TRBD1	TRBJ1-1	CASSYFITGGTEAFF	TGTGCCAGCAGTTACTTTATAACAGGGGGCACTGAAGCTTTCTTT
few	TRBV5-6	TRBD1	TRBJ2-2	CASSTPGTGAPGELFF	TGTGCCAGCAGCACCCCCGGGACAGGGGCTCCCGGGGAGCTGTTTTTT